The T cell receptor (beta chain) under discussion was sequenced for a study of T cell responses to AZD1222 COVID-19 vaccine. With respect to this clone: The antigen remains undetermined.

General observations from the study: Spike-specific TCR breadth rose after two AZD1222 doses, and depth rose as well. Repertoire collection took place solely once the T cell response had peaked.

TCRdb's table, derived via immunoSEQ multiplex PCR, lists solely in-frame clones and lacks some. The sample contains tens of thousands of clones, 65% to 85% of which appear only once. J was trimmed by 5 bases and V by 3 bases; bases with no gene match: 3. Germline loops: CDR1 GTSNPN, CDR2 SVGIG (reference sequence). The CDR3 runs 14 residues. This chain links TRBV30 with TRBJ2-3, with 12 bases that match TRBD2. This specimen was peripheral blood, taken on day 0 of AZD1222 vaccination. This TCR was sampled from an adult in good health. The CDR3 region has the DNA TGTGCCTGGAGCCTAGCGGGGGGGCGAGATACGCAGTATTTT. This codes for CAWSLAGGRDTQYF. The full variable domain, its missing parts supplied by reference TRBV30 and TRBJ2-3, is SQTIHQWPATLVQPVGSPLSLECTVEGTSNPNLYWYRQAAGRGLQLLFYSVGIGQISSEVPQNLSASRPQDRQFILSSKKLLLSDSGFYLCAWSLAGGRDTQYFGPGTRLTVL.